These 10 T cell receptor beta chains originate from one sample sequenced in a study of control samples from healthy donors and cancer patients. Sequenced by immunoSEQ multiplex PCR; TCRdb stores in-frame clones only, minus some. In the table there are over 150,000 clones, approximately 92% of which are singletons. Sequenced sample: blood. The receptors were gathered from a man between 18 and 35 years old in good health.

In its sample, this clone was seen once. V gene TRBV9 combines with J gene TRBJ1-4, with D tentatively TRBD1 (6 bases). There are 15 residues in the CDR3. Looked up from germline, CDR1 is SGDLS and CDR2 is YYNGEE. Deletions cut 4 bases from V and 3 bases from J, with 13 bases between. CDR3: CASSPTDRPNEKLFF. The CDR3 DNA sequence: TGTGCCAGCAGCCCGACGGACAGACCTAATGAAAAACTGTTTTTT.

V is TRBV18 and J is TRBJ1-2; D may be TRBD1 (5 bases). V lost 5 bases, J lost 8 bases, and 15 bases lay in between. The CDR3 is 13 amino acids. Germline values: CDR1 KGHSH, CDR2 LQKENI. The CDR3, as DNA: TGTGCCAGCTCAGGGACGTCCGGTGGAGGCTACACCTTC. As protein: CASSGTSGGGYTF. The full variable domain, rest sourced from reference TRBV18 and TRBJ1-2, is NAGVMQNPRHLVRRRGQEARLRCSPMKGHSHVYWYRQLPEEGLKFMVYLQKENIIDESGMPKERFSAEFPKEGPSILRIQQVVRGDSAAYFCASSGTSGGGYTFGSGTRLTVV.

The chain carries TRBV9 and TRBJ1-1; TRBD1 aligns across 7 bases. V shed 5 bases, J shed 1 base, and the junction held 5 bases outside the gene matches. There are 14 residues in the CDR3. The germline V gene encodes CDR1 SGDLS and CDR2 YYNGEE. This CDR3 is CASSKTGSNTEAFF. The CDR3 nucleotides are TGTGCCAGCAGTAAGACAGGGTCGAACACTGAAGCTTTCTTT. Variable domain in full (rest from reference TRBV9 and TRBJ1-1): DSGVTQTPKHLITATGQRVTLRCSPRSGDLSVYWYQQSLDQGLQFLIQYYNGEERAKGNILERFSAQQFPDLHSELNLSSLELGDSALYFCASSKTGSNTEAFFGQGTRLTVV.

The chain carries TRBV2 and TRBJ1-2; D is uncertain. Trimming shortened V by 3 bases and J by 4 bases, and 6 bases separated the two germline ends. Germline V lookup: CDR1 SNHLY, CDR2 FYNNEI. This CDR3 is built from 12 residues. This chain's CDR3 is CASSDQSYGYTF. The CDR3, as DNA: TGTGCCAGCAGTGATCAGAGCTATGGCTACACCTTC. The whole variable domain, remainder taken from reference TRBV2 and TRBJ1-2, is EPEVTQTPSHQVTQMGQEVILRCVPISNHLYFYWYRQILGQKVEFLVSFYNNEISEKSEIFDDQFSVERPDGSNFTLKIRSTKLEDSAMYFCASSDQSYGYTFGSGTRLTVV.

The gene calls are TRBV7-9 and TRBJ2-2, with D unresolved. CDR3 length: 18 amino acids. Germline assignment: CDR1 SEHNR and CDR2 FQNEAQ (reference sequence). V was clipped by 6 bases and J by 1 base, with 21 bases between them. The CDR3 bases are TGTGCCAGCAGTTCACCCCGGTGGGCCCCTAAGAACACCGGGGAGCTGTTTTTT. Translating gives CASSSPRWAPKNTGELFF.

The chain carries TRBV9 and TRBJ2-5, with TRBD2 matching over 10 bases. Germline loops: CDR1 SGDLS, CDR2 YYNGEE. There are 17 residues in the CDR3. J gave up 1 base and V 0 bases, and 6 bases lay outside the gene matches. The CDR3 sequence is CASSVGNSGGIQETQYF. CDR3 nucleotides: TGTGCCAGCAGCGTAGGTAATAGCGGGGGGATCCAAGAGACCCAGTACTTC.

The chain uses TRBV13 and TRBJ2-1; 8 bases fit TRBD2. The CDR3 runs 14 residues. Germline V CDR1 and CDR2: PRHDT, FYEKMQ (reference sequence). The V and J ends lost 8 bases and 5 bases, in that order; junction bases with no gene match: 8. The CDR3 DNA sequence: TGTGCCAGCGCAGGGGAACTAGCGGACAATGAGCAGTTCTTC. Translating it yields CASAGELADNEQFF.

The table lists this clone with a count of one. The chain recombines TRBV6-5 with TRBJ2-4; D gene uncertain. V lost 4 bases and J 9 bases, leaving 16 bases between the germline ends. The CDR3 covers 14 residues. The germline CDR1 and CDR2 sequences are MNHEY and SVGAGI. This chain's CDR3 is CASSSGPQGSIQYF. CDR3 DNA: TGTGCCAGCAGTTCAGGACCCCAAGGAAGCATTCAGTACTTC.

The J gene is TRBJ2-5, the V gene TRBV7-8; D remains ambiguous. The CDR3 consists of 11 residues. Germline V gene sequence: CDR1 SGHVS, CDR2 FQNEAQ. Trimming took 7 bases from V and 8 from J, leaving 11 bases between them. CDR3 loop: CASTPTLTQYF. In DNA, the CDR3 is TGTGCCAGCACCCCAACCTTAACCCAGTACTTC.

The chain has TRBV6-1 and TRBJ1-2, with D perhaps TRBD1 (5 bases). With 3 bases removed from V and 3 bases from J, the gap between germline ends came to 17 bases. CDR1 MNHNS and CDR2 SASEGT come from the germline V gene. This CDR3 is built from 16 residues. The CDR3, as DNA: TGTGCCAGCAGTGATCCGGGCCAATGGGGCGACTATGGCTACACCTTC. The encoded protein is CASSDPGQWGDYGYTF.